This TCR beta chain was captured by sequencing in a study of blood T cell repertoires in COVID-19 (dated by TCRdb to the early 2020s). At the level of the whole study: Samples covering the acute and convalescent phases of COVID-19 were provided by collaborators in the United States, Italy and Spain. The prospective study material was composed of cDNA or gDNA derived from T cells, B-cell-depleted T cells, or PBMCs. The dataset comprised deeply sampled blood TCRbeta repertoires from subjects exposed to, actively infected with, or recovered from COVID-19. The repertoires were released in a freely available public database intended as a resource for research on the immune response to SARS-CoV-2. The samples were drawn from the first 160 participants of the ongoing ImmuneRACE study and from 950 to 1,500 subjects provided by 6 global collaborators. Nearly every sample came with metadata listing a de-identified subject ID, COVID-19 status, age in years and sex. Where available, HLA class I and class II types were obtained from metadata supplied by the sample provider rather than from assay-based typing. What the study reported, not specific to this receptor: Clinical and demographic metadata were provided uncurated, with the amount varying by source and participant.

The immunoSEQ Assay, a bias-controlled multiplex PCR, was used to amplify TCRbeta CDR3 regions from genomic DNA. The authors' analysis ran thus. Nucleated cell counts per sample were estimated from amplification of reference gene primers within the assay. Sequence reads were collapsed and filtered to measure the absolute abundance of every unique TCRbeta CDR3 rearrangement. For each sample, productive Simpson clonality was calculated as the square root of Simpson's diversity index across productive rearrangements. As stored in TCRdb, this immuneACCESS dataset retains in-frame rearrangements with V and J assigned. A fraction of the clones does not appear; measured against another copy, unresolved V genes explain less than half of the discrepancy, and the remainder lacks a known reason. The DNA gave D and trimming, while V, J and clone size come from that table. The sample data list about 160,000 clones, and less than 85% of these were observed just once. Less than 20% of the sample goes to the ten largest clones.

Participants in the prospective study were enrolled through a virtual design, were aged about 18 to 90 years, and lived in roughly 24 United States geographic areas. In the prospective study, participants were assigned to cohorts based on the clinical history participants reported in a screening survey and a study questionnaire. Recovered participants in ImmuneRACE Cohort 3 were defined as having two consecutive negative NP/OP PCR tests, clearance from a healthcare professional, or resolution of symptoms. In the prospective study, mobile phlebotomists collected whole blood, serum and a nasopharyngeal or oropharyngeal swab from each participant. Additional blood draws and questionnaires over an approximately two-month period could optionally be provided by prospective study participants. Before DNA extraction, blood samples from the prospective study were shipped at room temperature or frozen. In the case of this clone: No cognate antigen has been identified for it. Base qualities are not provided; no much larger clone lies one nucleotide away.

The CDR3 contains 16 residues, cysteine and phenylalanine counted. CDR3 DNA is the only sequence kept; it has 48 bases, read in frame from the first base. The germline V gene (reference sequence) yields LNHNV for CDR1 and YYDKDF for CDR2. V and J lose 0 bases and 1 base, and a span of 10 bases separates them. The receptor comes from a man in his fifties or sixties who had recovered from COVID-19. The chain is encoded by TRBV15 joined to TRBJ1-3, with TRBD1 tentatively as D gene (5 bases match). The specimen sequenced was PBMCs or T cells enriched from blood (not recorded which). The CDR3 region: CATSREARVSGNTIYF. The bases read TGTGCCACCAGCAGAGAGGCCAGGGTATCTGGAAACACCATATATTTT.